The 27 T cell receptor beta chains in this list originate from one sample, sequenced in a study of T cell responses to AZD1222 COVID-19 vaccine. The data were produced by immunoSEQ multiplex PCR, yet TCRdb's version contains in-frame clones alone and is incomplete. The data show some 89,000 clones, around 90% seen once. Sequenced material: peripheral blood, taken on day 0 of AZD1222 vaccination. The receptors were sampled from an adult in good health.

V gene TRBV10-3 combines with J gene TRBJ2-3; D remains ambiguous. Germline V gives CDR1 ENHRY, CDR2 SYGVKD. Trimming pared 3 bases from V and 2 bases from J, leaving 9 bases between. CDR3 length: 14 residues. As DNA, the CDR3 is TGTGCCATCAGTGAAAGGATGGACACAGATACGCAGTATTTT. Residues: CAISERMDTDTQYF.

CDR3 residues: CASWTGTYNSPLHF. In DNA form, the CDR3 reads TGTGCCAGCTGGACAGGGACCTATAATTCACCCCTCCACTTT. The chain carries TRBV6-5 and TRBJ1-6; 8 nucleotides match TRBD1. Germline CDR1 and CDR2: MNHEY and SVGAGI. The trim removed 8 bases at V and 2 bases at J, leaving 2 bases unmatched. The CDR3 totals 14 residues.

The chain's CDR3 is CASSLADRVYEQYF. The DNA of the CDR3 is TGTGCCAGCAGCTTAGCGGACAGGGTCTACGAGCAGTACTTC. This rearrangement joins TRBV7-9 to TRBJ2-7; 8 nucleotides line up with TRBD1. Germline V gene sequence: CDR1 SEHNR, CDR2 FQNEAQ (reference sequence). V was pared by 0 bases and J by 3 bases, with 1 base of the junction left unmatched. The length of the CDR3 is 14 residues.

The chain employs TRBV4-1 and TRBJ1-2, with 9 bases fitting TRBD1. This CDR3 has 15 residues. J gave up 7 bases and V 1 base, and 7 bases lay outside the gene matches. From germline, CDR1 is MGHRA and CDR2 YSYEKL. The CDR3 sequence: CASSQGDRDWGGYTF. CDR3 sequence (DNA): TGCGCCAGCAGCCAAGGGGACAGGGATTGGGGTGGCTACACCTTC.

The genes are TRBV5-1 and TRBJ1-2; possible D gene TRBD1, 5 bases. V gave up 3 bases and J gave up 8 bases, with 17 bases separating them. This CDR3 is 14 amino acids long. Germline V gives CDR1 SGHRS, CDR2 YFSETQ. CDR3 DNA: TGCGCCAGCAGCTCCCAGGGCCCGCCGGAGGGCTACACCTTC. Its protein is CASSSQGPPEGYTF.

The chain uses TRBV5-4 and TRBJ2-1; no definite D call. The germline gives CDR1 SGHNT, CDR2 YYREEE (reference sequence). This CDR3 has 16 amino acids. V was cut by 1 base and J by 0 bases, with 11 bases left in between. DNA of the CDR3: TGTGCCAGCAGCTTGAGGGTAACTATCTCCTACAATGAGCAGTTCTTC. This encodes CASSLRVTISYNEQFF.

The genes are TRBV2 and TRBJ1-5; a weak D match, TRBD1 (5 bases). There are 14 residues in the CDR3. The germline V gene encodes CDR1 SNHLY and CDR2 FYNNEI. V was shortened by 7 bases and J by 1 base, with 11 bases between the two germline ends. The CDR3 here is CASTPRDSNQPQHF. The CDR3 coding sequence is TGTGCCAGCACCCCCCGGGACAGCAATCAGCCCCAGCATTTT.

CDR3 DNA: TGTGCCAGCTCACCGGGACAGTTAACTAACTATGGCTACACCTTC. Its protein is CASSPGQLTNYGYTF. The chain uses TRBV18 and TRBJ1-2; 7 positions match TRBD1. V was clipped by 3 bases and J by 0 bases; unmatched bases: 4. CDR1 and CDR2 from the germline V gene are KGHSH and LQKENI. The CDR3 contains 15 residues. Combining the CDR3 with reference TRBV18 and TRBJ1-2 gives the whole variable domain NAGVMQNPRHLVRRRGQEARLRCSPMKGHSHVYWYRQLPEEGLKFMVYLQKENIIDESGMPKERFSAEFPKEGPSILRIQQVVRGDSAAYFCASSPGQLTNYGYTFGSGTRLTVV.

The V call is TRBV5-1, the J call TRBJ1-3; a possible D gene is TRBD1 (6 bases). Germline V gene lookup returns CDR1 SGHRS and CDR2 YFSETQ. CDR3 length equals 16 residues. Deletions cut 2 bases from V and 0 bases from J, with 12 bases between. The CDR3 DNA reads TGCGCCAGCAGCTTAAATGACAGGATCTCTGGAAACACCATATATTTT. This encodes CASSLNDRISGNTIYF.

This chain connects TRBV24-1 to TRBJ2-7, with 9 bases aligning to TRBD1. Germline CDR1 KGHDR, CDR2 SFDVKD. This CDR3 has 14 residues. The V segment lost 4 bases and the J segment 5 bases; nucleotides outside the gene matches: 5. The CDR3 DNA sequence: TGTGCCACCAGTGACCCGGGACAGGGCCACGAGCAGTACTTC. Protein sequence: CATSDPGQGHEQYF.

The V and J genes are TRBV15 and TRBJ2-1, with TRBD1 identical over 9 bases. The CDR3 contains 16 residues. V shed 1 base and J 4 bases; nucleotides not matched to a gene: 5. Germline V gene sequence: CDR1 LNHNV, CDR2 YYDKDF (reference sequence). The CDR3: CATSRVGDRVYNEQFF. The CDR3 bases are TGTGCCACCAGCAGAGTCGGGGACAGGGTATACAATGAGCAGTTCTTC. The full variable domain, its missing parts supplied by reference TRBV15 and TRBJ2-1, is DAMVIQNPRYQVTQFGKPVTLSCSQTLNHNVMYWYQQKSSQAPKLLFHYYDKDFNNEADTPDNFQSRRPNTSFCFLDIRSPGLGDTAMYLCATSRVGDRVYNEQFFGPGTRLTVL.

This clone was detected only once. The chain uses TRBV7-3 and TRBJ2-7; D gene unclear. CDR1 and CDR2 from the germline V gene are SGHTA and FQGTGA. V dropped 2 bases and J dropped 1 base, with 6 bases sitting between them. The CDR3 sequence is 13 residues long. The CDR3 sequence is CASSLYVSYEQYF. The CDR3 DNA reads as TGTGCCAGCAGCTTATACGTTTCCTACGAGCAGTACTTC.

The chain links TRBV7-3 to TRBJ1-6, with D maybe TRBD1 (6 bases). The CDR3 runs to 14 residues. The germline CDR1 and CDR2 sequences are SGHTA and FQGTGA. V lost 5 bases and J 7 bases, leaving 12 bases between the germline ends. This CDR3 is CASSPGAANSPLHF. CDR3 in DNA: TGTGCCAGCAGCCCAGGGGCAGCCAATTCACCCCTCCACTTT.

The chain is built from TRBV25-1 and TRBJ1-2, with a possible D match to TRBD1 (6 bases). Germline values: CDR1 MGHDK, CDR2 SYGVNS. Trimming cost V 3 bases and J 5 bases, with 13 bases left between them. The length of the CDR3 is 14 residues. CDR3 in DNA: TGTGCCAGCAGTGATGGACAGAACCTGTATGGCTACACCTTC. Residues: CASSDGQNLYGYTF.

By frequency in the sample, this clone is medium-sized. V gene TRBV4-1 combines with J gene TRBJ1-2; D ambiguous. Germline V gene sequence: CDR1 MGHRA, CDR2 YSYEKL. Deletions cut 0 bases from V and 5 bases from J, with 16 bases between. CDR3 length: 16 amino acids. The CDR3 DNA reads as TGCGCCAGCAGCCAAGAGGAGCGGGTGGGGTTTTATGGCTACACCTTC. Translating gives CASSQEERVGFYGYTF.

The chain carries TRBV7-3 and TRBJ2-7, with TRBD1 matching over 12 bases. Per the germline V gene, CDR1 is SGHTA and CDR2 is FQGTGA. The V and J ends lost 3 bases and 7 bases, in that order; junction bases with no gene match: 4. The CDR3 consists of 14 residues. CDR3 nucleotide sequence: TGTGCCAGCAGCTTCGGGACAGGGGGCGTAGAGCAGTACTTC. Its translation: CASSFGTGGVEQYF. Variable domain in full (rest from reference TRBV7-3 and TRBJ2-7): GAGVSQTPSNKVTEKGKYVELRCDPISGHTALYWYRQSLGQGPEFLIYFQGTGAADDSGLPNDRFFAVRPEGSVSTLKIQRTERGDSAVYLCASSFGTGGVEQYFGPGTRLTVT.

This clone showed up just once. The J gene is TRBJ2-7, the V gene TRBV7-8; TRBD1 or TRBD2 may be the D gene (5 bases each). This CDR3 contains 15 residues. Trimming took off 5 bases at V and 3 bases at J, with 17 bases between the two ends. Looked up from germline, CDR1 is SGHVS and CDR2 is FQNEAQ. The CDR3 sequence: CASSPGGAGLYEQYF. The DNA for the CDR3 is TGTGCCAGCAGCCCAGGAGGAGCAGGGCTCTACGAGCAGTACTTC.

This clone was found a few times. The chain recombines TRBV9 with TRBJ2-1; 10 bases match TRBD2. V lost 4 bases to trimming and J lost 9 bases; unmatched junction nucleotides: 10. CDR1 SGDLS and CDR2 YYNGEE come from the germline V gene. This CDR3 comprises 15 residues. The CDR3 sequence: CASSPPSGGAGEQFF. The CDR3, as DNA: TGTGCCAGCAGCCCACCCAGCGGGGGGGCTGGTGAGCAGTTCTTC.

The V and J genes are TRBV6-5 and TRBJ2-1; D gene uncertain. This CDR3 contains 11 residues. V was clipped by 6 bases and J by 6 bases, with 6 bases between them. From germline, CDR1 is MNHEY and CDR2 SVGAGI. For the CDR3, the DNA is TGTGCCAGCAGCCAAAGCAATGAGCAGTTCTTC. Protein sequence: CASSQSNEQFF.

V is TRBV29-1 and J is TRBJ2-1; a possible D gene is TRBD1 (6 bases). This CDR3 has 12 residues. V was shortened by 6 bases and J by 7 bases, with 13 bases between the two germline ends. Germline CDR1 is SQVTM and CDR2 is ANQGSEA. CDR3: CSVLRGGNEQFF. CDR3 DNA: TGCAGCGTACTCAGGGGTGGGAATGAGCAGTTCTTC.

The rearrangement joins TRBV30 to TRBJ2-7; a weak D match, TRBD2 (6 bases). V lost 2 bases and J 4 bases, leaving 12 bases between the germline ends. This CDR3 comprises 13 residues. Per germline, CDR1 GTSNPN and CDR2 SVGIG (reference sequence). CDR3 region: CAWSSGTVYEQYF. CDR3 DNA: TGTGCCTGGAGTTCCGGGACTGTATACGAGCAGTACTTC.

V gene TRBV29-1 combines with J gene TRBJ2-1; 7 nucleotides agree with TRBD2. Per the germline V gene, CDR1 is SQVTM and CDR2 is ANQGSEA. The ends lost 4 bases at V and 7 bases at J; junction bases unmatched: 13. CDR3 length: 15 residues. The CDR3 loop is CSVGTTGGVGNEQFF. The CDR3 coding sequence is TGCAGCGTTGGGACTACGGGGGGAGTGGGAAATGAGCAGTTCTTC.

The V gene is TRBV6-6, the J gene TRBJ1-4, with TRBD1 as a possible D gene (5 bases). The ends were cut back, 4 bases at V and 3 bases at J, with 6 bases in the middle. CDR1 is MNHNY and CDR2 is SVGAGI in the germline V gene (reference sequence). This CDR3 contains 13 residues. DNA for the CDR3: TGTGCCAGCAGTTCAGGGTCTAATGAAAAACTGTTTTTT. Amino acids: CASSSGSNEKLFF.

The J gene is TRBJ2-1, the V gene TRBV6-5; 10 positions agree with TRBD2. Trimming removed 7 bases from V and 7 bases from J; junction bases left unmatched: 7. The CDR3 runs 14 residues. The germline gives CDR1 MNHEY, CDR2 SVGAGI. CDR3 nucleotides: TGTGCCAGCATGAATAGCGGGAGGAAGAATGAGCAGTTCTTC. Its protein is CASMNSGRKNEQFF.

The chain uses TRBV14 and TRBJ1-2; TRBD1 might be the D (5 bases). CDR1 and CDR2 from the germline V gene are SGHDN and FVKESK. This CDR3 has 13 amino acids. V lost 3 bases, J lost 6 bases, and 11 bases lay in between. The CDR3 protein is CASSQTRGNGYTF. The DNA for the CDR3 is TGTGCCAGCAGCCAGACAAGGGGTAATGGCTACACCTTC.

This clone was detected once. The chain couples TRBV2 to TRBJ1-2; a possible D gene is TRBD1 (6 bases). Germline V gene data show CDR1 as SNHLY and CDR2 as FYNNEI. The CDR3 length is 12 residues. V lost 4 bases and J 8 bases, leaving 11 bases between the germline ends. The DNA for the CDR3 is TGTGCCAGCAGTGGACAGGACGGAGGCTACACCTTC. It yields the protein CASSGQDGGYTF.

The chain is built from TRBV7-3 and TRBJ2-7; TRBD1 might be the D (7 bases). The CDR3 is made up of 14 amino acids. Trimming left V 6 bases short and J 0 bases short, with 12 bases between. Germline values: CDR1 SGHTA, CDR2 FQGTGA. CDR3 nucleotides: TGTGCCAGCAGTCAGCAGGGGGGCTCCTACGAGCAGTACTTC. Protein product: CASSQQGGSYEQYF.